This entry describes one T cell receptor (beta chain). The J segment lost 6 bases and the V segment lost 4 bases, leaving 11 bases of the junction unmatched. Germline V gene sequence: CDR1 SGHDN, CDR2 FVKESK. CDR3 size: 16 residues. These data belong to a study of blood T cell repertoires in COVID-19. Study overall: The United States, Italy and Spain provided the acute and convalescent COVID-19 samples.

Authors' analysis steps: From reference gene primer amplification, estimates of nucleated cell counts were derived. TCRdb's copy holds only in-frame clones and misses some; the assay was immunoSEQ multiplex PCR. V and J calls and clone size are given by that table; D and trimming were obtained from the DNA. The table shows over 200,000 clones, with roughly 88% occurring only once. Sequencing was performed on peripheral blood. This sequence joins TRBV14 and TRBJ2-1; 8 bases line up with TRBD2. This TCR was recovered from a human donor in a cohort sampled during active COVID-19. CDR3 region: CASSPDGTRRSNEQFF. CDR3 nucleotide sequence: TGTGCCAGCAGCCCTGATGGGACTAGGCGTTCCAATGAGCAGTTCTTC.